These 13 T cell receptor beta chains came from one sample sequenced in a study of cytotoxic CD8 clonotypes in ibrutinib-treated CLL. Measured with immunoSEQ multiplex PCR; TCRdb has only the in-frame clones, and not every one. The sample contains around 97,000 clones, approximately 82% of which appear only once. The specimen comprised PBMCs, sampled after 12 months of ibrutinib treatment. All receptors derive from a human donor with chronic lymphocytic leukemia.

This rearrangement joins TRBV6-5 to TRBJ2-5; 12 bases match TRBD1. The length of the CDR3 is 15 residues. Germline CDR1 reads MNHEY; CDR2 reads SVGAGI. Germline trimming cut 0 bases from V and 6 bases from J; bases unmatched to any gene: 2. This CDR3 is CASSYSGQGAQTQYF. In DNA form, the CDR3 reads TGTGCCAGCAGTTACTCGGGACAGGGGGCACAGACCCAGTACTTC.

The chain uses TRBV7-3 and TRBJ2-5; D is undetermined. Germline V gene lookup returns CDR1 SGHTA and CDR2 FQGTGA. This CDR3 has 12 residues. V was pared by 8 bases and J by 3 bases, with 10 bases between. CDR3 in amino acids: CASRGSEETQYF. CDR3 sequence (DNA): TGTGCCAGCCGCGGATCGGAAGAGACCCAGTACTTC. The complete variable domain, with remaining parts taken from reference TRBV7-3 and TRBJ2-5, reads GAGVSQTPSNKVTEKGKYVELRCDPISGHTALYWYRQSLGQGPEFLIYFQGTGAADDSGLPNDRFFAVRPEGSVSTLKIQRTERGDSAVYLCASRGSEETQYFGPGTRLLVL.

The CDR3 DNA follows: TGTGCCAGCAGCTTGGGCCTAAGACGGAAGGAGGGGTCGGAAGCTTTCTTT. This encodes CASSLGLRRKEGSEAFF. This chain connects TRBV5-8 to TRBJ1-1; possibly TRBD1 for D (5 bases). CDR1 and CDR2 from the germline V gene are SGHTS and YDEGEE. V lost 0 bases and J 8 bases, leaving 23 bases between the germline ends. This CDR3 is built from 17 residues.

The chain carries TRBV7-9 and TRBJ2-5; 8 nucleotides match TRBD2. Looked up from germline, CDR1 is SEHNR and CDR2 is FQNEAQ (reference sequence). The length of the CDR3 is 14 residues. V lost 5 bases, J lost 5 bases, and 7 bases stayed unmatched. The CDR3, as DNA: TGTGCCAGCAGCAAAAGCGGGGGCTGGGAGACCCAGTACTTC. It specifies CASSKSGGWETQYF.

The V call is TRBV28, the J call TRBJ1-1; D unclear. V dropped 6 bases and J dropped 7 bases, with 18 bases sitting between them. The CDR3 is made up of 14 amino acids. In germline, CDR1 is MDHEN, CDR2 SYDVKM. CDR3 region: CASRTADDYIEAFF. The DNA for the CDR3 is TGTGCCAGCAGAACTGCCGACGACTATATTGAAGCTTTCTTT.

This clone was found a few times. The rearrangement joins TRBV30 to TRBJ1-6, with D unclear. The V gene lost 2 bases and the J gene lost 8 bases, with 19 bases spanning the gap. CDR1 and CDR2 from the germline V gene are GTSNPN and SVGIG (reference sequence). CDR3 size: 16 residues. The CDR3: CAWSHAVEVRDSPLHF. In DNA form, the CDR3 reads TGTGCCTGGAGTCATGCGGTTGAGGTTCGGGATTCACCCCTCCACTTT. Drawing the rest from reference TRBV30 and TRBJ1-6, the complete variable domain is SQTIHQWPATLVQPVGSPLSLECTVEGTSNPNLYWYRQAAGRGLQLLFYSVGIGQISSEVPQNLSASRPQDRQFILSSKKLLLSDSGFYLCAWSHAVEVRDSPLHFGNGTRLTVT.

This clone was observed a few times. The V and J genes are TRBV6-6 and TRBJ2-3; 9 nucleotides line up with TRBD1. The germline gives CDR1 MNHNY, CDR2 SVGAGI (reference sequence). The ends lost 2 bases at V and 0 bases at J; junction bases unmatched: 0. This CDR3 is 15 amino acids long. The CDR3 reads CASSYGQGSTDTQYF. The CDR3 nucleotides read TGTGCCAGCAGTTACGGACAGGGGAGCACAGATACGCAGTATTTT.

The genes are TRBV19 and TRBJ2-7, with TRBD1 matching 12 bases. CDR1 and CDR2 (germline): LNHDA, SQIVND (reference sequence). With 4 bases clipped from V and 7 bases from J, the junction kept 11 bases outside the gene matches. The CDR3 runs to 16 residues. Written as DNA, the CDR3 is TGTGCCAGTAGTACCCTCCCGGGACAGGGGGCTCGGGAGCAGTACTTC. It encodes CASSTLPGQGAREQYF.

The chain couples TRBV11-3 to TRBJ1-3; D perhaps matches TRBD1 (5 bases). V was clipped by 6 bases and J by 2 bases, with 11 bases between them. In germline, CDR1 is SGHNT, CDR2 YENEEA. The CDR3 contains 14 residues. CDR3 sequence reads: CASSSGGAGNTIYF. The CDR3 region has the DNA TGTGCCAGCAGTTCAGGAGGGGCTGGAAACACCATATATTTT. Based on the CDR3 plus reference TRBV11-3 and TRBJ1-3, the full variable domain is EAGVVQSPRYKIIEKKQPVAFWCNPISGHNTLYWYLQNLGQGPELLIRYENEEAVDDSQLPKDRFSAERLKGVDSTLKIQPAELGDSAVYLCASSSGGAGNTIYFGEGSWLTVV.

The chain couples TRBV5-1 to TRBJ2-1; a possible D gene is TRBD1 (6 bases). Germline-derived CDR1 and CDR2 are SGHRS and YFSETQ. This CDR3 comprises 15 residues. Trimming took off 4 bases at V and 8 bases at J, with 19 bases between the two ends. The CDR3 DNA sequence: TGCGCCAGCAGCATGGGACAAGGATCTTTCGATGAGCAGTTCTTC. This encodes CASSMGQGSFDEQFF.

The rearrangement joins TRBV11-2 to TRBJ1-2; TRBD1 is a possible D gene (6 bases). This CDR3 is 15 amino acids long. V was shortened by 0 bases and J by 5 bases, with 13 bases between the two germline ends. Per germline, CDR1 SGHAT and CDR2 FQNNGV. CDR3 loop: CASSLDTRGIYGYTF. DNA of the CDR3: TGTGCCAGCAGCTTAGATACAAGGGGGATATATGGCTACACCTTC.

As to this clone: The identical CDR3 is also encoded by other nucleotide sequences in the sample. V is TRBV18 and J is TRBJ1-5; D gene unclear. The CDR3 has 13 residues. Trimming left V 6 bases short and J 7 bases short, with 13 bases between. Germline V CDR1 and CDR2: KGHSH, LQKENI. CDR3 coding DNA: TGTGCCAGCTCTCCTGATCGGAACCAGCCCCAGCATTTT. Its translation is CASSPDRNQPQHF.

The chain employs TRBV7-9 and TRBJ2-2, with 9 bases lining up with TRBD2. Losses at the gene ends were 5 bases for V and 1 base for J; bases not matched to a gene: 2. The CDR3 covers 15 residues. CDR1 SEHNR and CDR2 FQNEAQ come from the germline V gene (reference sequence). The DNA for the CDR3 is TGTGCCAGCAGCGTACTAGCGGGGAACACCGGGGAGCTGTTTTTT. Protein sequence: CASSVLAGNTGELFF.